This T cell receptor beta chain was sequenced for a study of blood T cell repertoires in COVID-19. Study overall: Samples representing acute and convalescent COVID-19 were sourced from the United States, Italy and Spain.

The CDR3 is 14 amino acids. Germline loops: CDR1 SGHAT, CDR2 FQNNGV. V was pared by 3 bases and J by 1 base, with 7 bases between. Some clones are missing from TCRdb's copy, which holds only in-frame ones; the method was immunoSEQ multiplex PCR. This table holds 75,000 to 95,000 clones, roughly 90% found once. This clone was observed once. The specimen sequenced was peripheral blood. The TCR was taken from a woman over 75 with acute or convalescent COVID-19. This chain uses TRBV11-2 with TRBJ2-1; D possibly corresponds to TRBD2 (5 bases). CDR3 residues: CASSFSGSYNEQFF. Written as DNA, the CDR3 is TGTGCCAGCAGCTTCAGCGGTTCCTACAATGAGCAGTTCTTC.